This TCR beta chain was sequenced in a study of blood T cell repertoires in COVID-19. Looking at the study overall: The analysed material was cDNA or gDNA that came from T cells, B-cell-depleted T cells, or PBMCs.

Germline CDR1 SGHTA, CDR2 FQGNSA. J gave up 7 bases and V 8 bases, and 13 bases lay outside the gene matches. The CDR3 covers 15 residues. TCRdb keeps only in-frame clones here, not all; method: immunoSEQ multiplex PCR. In the table there are 45,000 or so clones, approximately 85% of which are singletons. The V call is TRBV7-2, the J call TRBJ2-1; 8 bases agree with TRBD2. Sequencing input: peripheral blood. This clonotype was sampled from an elderly woman with acute or convalescent COVID-19. The CDR3 DNA is TGTGCCAGCGGCAAGCCGGGACTAGTGGCGAATGAGCAGTTCTTC. Protein: CASGKPGLVANEQFF.